This T cell receptor beta chain was identified in a study of T cells after yellow fever vaccination. Template switching with 5'RACE generated the TCR cDNA and added a universal primer site and UMIs. MiXCR, run by TCRdb on the 5' RACE reads, gives a single entry per CDR3 protein. The table has hundreds of thousands of distinct CDR3 sequences, around 13% seen once. Regarding the study as a whole: Once the booster was given, most primary-vaccination clones reappeared, at 95% to 98% for CD4 and approximately 88% for CD8. Abundant clonotypes from the bulk population could contaminate FACS-sorted repertoires.

This clonotype was counted ten times or more. Antigen unknown. This CDR3 is 12 amino acids long. Germline V gene lookup returns CDR1 SGHDN and CDR2 FVKESK. The germline V and J ends were trimmed by 5 bases and 9 bases, with 11 bases remaining between them. The receptor was isolated from a man between 18 and 35 years old who received the YFV17D yellow fever vaccine. Material: CD4+ T cells sorted from PBMCs, obtained 15 days after the yellow fever booster vaccination. The V and J genes are TRBV14 and TRBJ2-4; D unclear. DNA for the CDR3: TGTGCCAGCAGCGAACCATGGGGCATTCAGTACTTC. Translating gives CASSEPWGIQYF.